Below, 9 T cell receptor beta chains from the same sample are listed, as sequenced in a study of cytomegalovirus exposure and HLA in healthy donors. The study ran its PCR with 60 Vbeta and 13 Jbeta primers. Using immunoSEQ multiplex PCR, the repertoire was profiled, and TCRdb retains in-frame clones only, with some absent. Of some 130,000 clones in the sample, around four fifths were seen once. The specimen sequenced was PBMCs. The receptors here all came from a male donor in good health and CMV-seronegative.

V gene TRBV5-1 combines with J gene TRBJ2-1; D possibly corresponds to TRBD2 (7 bases). The ends were cut back, 4 bases at V and 4 bases at J, with 15 bases in the middle. The CDR3 runs to 15 residues. Germline values: CDR1 SGHRS, CDR2 YFSETQ. CDR3 sequence reads: CASSEGGVLYNEQFF. As DNA, the CDR3 is TGCGCCAGCAGCGAAGGGGGGGTCCTTTACAATGAGCAGTTCTTC.

This rearrangement joins TRBV18 to TRBJ2-7; weak D call: TRBD2 (6 bases). The ends were cut back, 1 base at V and 2 bases at J, with 9 bases in the middle. Germline V gene data show CDR1 as KGHSH and CDR2 as LQKENI. This CDR3 has 14 amino acids. This CDR3 is CASSPQEGTYEQYF. The CDR3 DNA sequence: TGTGCCAGCTCACCACAGGAGGGAACCTACGAGCAGTACTTC.

This clone was recorded a few times. The chain uses TRBV5-1 and TRBJ2-3; 8 bases agree with TRBD2. In germline, CDR1 is SGHRS, CDR2 YFSETQ. This CDR3 comprises 16 residues. V was clipped by 0 bases and J by 0 bases; unmatched bases: 3. CDR3 loop: CASSLAGGASTDTQYF. The CDR3 coding sequence is TGCGCCAGCAGCTTGGCCGGGGGGGCCAGCACAGATACGCAGTATTTT.

This clone was picked up one time. The rearrangement uses TRBV4-1 and TRBJ2-3; D may be TRBD2 (6 bases). The germline V gene encodes CDR1 MGHRA and CDR2 YSYEKL. This CDR3 has 16 residues. V lost 4 bases, J lost 1 base, and 15 bases lay in between. The CDR3 protein is CASSLTPEGRTDTQYF. CDR3 in DNA: TGCGCCAGCAGCCTCACCCCGGAGGGCCGCACAGATACGCAGTATTTT.

V gene TRBV29-1 combines with J gene TRBJ1-1, with TRBD1 as a possible D gene (5 bases). Per the germline V gene, CDR1 is SQVTM and CDR2 is ANQGSEA. Trimming took 7 bases from V and 3 from J, leaving 15 bases between them. This CDR3 has 13 amino acids. The CDR3 sequence: CSAGLGAYTEAFF. In DNA form, the CDR3 reads TGCAGCGCAGGCTTAGGGGCGTACACTGAAGCTTTCTTT.

The rearrangement uses TRBV6-5 and TRBJ2-1, with a weak D call TRBD1 (5 bases). Looked up from germline, CDR1 is MNHEY and CDR2 is SVGAGI. Trimming took 4 bases from V and 0 from J, leaving 10 bases between them. The CDR3 loop spans 15 amino acids. For the CDR3, the DNA is TGTGCCAGCAGTTTTTACAGGAGCTCCTACAATGAGCAGTTCTTC. Its protein is CASSFYRSSYNEQFF.

The chain employs TRBV4-3 and TRBJ1-5; weak D call: TRBD1 (5 bases). The V gene lost 0 bases and the J gene lost 6 bases, with 12 bases spanning the gap. Germline CDR1 is LGHNA and CDR2 is YSLEER. The CDR3 is 15 residues long. The CDR3 here is CASSQDRGIGQPQHF. In nucleotides, the CDR3 is TGCGCCAGCAGCCAAGATCGGGGGATCGGTCAGCCCCAGCATTTT.

CDR3 nucleotides: TGTGCCAGCAGCCTTAGCACAGATACGCAGTATTTT. The encoded protein is CASSLSTDTQYF. The V gene is TRBV5-6, the J gene TRBJ2-3; D uncertain. V lost 4 bases to trimming and J lost 0 bases, with 3 bases between them. Germline V gene lookup returns CDR1 SGHDT and CDR2 YYEEEE. This CDR3 is 12 amino acids long.

This chain connects TRBV5-1 to TRBJ1-5; D is perhaps TRBD1 (6 bases). CDR1 and CDR2 from the germline V gene are SGHRS and YFSETQ. This CDR3 region has 13 residues. The ends were cut back, 7 bases at V and 7 bases at J, with 15 bases in the middle. The CDR3 DNA is TGCGCCAGCGCCCGGGACACTCTCCAGCCCCAGCATTTT. Protein product: CASARDTLQPQHF.